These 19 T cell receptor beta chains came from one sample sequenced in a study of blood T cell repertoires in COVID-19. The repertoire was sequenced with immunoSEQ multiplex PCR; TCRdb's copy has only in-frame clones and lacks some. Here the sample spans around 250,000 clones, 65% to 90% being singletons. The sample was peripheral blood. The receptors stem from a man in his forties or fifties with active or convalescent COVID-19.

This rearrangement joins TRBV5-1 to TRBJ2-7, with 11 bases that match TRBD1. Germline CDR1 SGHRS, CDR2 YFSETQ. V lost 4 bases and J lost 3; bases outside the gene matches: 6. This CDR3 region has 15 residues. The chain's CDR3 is CASSPGTGGVYEQYF. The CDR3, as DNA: TGCGCCAGCAGCCCCGGGACAGGGGGTGTCTACGAGCAGTACTTC.

Written as DNA, the CDR3 is TGTGCCAGCAGCTTAGAACCAGGAAACACTGAAGCTTTCTTT. Protein sequence: CASSLEPGNTEAFF. This chain uses TRBV7-9 with TRBJ1-1, with no clear D. The CDR3 loop spans 14 amino acids. Germline lookup yields CDR1 SEHNR and CDR2 FQNEAQ (reference sequence). The V gene lost 1 base and the J gene lost 2 bases, with 8 bases spanning the gap.

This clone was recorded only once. CDR3 in amino acids: CASSKPPGQGYYGYTF. The CDR3 bases are TGTGCCAGCAGTAAACCGCCGGGACAGGGCTACTATGGCTACACCTTC. The chain uses TRBV28 and TRBJ1-2; 9 bases are shared with TRBD1. The CDR3 is 16 residues long. CDR1 is MDHEN, CDR2 SYDVKM, per germline. The V segment lost 5 bases and the J segment 3 bases; nucleotides outside the gene matches: 10.

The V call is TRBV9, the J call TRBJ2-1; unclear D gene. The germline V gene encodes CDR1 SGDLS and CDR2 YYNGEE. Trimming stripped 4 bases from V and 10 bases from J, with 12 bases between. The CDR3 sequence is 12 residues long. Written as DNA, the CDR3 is TGTGCCAGCAGCCCCCGTTTGGGCGAGCAGTTCTTC. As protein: CASSPRLGEQFF.

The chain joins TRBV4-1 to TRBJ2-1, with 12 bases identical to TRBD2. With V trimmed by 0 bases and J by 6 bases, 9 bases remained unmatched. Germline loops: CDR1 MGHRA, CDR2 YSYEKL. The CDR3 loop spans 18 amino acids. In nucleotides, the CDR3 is TGCGCCAGCAGCCAAGACCGGACTAGCGGGAAGGGAGGCAATGAGCAGTTCTTC. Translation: CASSQDRTSGKGGNEQFF.

For the CDR3, the DNA is TGTGCCAGCAGCGGACGGACAGGGGGCACAGATACGCAGTATTTT. This translates into CASSGRTGGTDTQYF. The V call is TRBV9, the J call TRBJ2-3; the match to TRBD1 covers 9 bases. The V gene end was trimmed by 3 bases and the J gene end by 1 base; junction bases not matched to a gene: 3. Per germline, CDR1 SGDLS and CDR2 YYNGEE. The CDR3 has 15 residues.

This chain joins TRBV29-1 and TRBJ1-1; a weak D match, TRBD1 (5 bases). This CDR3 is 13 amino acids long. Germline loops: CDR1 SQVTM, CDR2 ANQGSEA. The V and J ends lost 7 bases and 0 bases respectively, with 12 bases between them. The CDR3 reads CSGQQDLNTEAFF. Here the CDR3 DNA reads TGCAGCGGACAACAGGACCTGAACACTGAAGCTTTCTTT.

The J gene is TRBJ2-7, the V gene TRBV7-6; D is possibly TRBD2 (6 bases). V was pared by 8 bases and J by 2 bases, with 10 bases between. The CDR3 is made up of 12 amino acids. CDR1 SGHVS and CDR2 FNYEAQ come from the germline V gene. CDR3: CASRGTTYEQYF. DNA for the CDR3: TGTGCCAGCCGGGGGACCACCTACGAGCAGTACTTC. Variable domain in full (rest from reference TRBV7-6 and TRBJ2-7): GAGVSQSPRYKVTKRGQDVALRCDPISGHVSLYWYRQALGQGPEFLTYFNYEAQQDKSGLPNDRFSAERPEGSISTLTIQRTEQRDSAMYRCASRGTTYEQYFGPGTRLTVT.

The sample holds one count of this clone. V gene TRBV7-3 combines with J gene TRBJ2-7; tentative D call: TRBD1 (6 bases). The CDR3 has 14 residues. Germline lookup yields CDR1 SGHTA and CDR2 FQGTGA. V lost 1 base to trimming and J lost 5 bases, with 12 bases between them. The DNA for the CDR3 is TGTGCCAGCAGCTTAAATCTCGGACAGAACGAGCAGTACTTC. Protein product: CASSLNLGQNEQYF.

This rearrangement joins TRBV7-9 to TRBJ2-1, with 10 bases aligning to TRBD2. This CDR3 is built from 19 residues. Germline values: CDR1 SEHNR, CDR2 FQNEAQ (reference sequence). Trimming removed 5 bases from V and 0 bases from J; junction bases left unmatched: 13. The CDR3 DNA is TGTGCCAGCAGCCCGCCAGGACTAGCGGAGAAGAGCTCCTACAATGAGCAGTTCTTC. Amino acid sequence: CASSPPGLAEKSSYNEQFF.

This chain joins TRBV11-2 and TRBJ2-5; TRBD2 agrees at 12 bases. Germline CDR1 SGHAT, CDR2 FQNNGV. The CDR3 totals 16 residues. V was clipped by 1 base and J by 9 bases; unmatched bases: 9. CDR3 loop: CASSLGRTSGMVSQYF. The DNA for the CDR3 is TGTGCCAGCAGCTTAGGGAGGACTAGCGGGATGGTGTCCCAGTACTTC.

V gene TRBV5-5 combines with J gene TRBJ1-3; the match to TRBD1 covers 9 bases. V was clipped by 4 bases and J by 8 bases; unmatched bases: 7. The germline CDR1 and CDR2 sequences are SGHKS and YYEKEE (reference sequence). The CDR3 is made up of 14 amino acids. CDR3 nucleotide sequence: TGTGCCAGCAGCCTGGACAGGGGTTCTGACACCATATATTTT. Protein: CASSLDRGSDTIYF.

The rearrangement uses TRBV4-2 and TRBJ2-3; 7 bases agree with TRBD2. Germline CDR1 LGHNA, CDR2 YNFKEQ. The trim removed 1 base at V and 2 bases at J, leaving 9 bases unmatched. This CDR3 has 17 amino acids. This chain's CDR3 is CASSQGTGTTHTDTQYF. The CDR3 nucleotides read TGTGCCAGCAGCCAAGGTACCGGGACTACCCACACAGATACGCAGTATTTT.

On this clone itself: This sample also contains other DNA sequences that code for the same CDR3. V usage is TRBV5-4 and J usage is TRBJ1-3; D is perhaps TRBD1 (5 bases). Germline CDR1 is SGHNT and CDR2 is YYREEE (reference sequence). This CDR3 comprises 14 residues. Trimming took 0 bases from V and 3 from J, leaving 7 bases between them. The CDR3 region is CASSLGGGGNTIYF. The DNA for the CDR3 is TGTGCCAGCAGCTTGGGGGGCGGTGGAAACACCATATATTTT.

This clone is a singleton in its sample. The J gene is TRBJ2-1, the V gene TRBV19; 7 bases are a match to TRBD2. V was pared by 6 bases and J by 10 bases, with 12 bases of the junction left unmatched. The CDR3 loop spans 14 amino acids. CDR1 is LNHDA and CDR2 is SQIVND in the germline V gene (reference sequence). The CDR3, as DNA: TGTGCCAGTAGGCCAGGACTAGGAGTAGGGGAGCAGTTCTTC. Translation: CASRPGLGVGEQFF.

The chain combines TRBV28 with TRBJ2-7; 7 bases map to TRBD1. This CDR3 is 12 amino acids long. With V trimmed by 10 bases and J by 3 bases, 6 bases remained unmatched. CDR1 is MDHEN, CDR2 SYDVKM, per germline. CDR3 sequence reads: CATGDSDYEQYF. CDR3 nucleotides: TGTGCCACCGGGGACAGCGACTACGAGCAGTACTTC.

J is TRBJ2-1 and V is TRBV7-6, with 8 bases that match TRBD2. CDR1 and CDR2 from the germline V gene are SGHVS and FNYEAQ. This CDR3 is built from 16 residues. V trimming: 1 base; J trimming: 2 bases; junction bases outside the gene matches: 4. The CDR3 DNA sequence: TGTGCCAGCAGCTTAGTAACTAGCGGTACCTACAATGAGCAGTTCTTC. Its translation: CASSLVTSGTYNEQFF. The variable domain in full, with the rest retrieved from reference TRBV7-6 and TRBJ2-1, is GAGVSQSPRYKVTKRGQDVALRCDPISGHVSLYWYRQALGQGPEFLTYFNYEAQQDKSGLPNDRFSAERPEGSISTLTIQRTEQRDSAMYRCASSLVTSGTYNEQFFGPGTRLTVL.

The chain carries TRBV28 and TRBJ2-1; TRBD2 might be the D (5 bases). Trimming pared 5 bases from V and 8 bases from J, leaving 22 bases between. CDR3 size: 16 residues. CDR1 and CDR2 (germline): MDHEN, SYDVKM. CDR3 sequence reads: CASSPPAALATHEQFF. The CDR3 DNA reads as TGTGCCAGCAGTCCTCCCGCGGCTCTAGCTACTCATGAGCAGTTCTTC. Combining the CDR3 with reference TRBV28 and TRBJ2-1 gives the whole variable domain DVKVTQSSRYLVKRTGEKVFLECVQDMDHENMFWYRQDPGLGLRLIYFSYDVKMKEKGDIPEGYSVSREKKERFSLILESASTNQTSMYLCASSPPAALATHEQFFGPGTRLTVL.

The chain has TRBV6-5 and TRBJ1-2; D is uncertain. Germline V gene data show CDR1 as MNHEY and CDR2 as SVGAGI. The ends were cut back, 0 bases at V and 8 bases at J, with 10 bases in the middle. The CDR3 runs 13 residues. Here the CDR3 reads CASSYSPGEGYTF. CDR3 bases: TGTGCCAGCAGTTACTCGCCCGGAGAGGGCTACACCTTC.